This paragraph reports one T cell receptor (beta chain). V shed 6 bases, J shed 3 bases, and the junction held 6 bases outside the gene matches. Germline values: CDR1 LNHDA, CDR2 SQIVND (reference sequence). The CDR3 is made up of 14 amino acids. This record comes from a study of technical replicates of blood from four donors. Data came from immunoSEQ multiplex PCR; TCRdb stores just in-frame clones and leaves some out. The repertoire holds about 100,000 clones, under 96% seen once, with around 0.2% in the top ten. The source is a human donor in good health. J is TRBJ2-7 and V is TRBV19; 9 bases line up with TRBD1. The sample comprised T cells isolated from PBMCs. This CDR3 is CASSGGQGYYEQYF. CDR3 sequence (DNA): TGTGCCAGTAGCGGGGGACAGGGTTACTACGAGCAGTACTTC.